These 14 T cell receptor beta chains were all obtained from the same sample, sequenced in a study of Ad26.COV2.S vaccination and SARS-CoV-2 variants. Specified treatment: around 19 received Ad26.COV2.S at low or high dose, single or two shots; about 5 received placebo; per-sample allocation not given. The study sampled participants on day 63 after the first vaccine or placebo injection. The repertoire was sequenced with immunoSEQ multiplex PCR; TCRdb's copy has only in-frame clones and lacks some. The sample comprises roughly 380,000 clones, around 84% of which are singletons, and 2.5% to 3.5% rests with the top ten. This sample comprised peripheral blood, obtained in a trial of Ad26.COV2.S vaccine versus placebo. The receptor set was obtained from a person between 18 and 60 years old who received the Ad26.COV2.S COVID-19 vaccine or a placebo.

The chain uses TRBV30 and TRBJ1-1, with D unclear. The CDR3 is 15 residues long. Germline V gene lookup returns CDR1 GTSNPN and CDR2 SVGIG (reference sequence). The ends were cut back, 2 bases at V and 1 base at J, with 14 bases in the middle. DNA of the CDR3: TGTGCCTGGAGTCCCCCCCGCTACGGGAACACTGAAGCTTTCTTT. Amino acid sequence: CAWSPPRYGNTEAFF.

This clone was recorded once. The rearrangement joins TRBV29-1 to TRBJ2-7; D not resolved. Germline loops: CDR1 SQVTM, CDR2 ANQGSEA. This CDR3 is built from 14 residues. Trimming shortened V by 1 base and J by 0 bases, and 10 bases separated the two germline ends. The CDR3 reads CSVEVQVSSYEQYF. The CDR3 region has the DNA TGCAGCGTTGAAGTCCAGGTGAGCTCCTACGAGCAGTACTTC.

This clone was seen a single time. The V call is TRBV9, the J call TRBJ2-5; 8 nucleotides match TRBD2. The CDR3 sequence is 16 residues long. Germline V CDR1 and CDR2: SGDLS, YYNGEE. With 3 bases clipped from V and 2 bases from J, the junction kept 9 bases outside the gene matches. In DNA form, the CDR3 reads TGTGCCAGCAGCGCCTCCTCTACTAGCGGACAAGAGACCCAGTACTTC. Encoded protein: CASSASSTSGQETQYF.

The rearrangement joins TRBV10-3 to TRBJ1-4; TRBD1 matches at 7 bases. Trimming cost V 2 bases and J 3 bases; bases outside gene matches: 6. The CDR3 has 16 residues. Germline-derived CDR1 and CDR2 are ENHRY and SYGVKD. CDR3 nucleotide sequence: TGTGCCATCAGTGAGAAAGGGACAGACTCTAATGAAAAACTGTTTTTT. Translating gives CAISEKGTDSNEKLFF.

The CDR3 protein is CASRQGAGEQFF. CDR3 DNA sequence: TGTGCCAGCAGACAGGGGGCGGGTGAGCAGTTCTTC. The genes are TRBV5-4 and TRBJ2-1; 9 nucleotides agree with TRBD1. Trimming at V came to 5 bases and at J to 9 bases, leaving 3 bases not matched to a gene. The germline gives CDR1 SGHNT, CDR2 YYREEE (reference sequence). CDR3 length: 12 residues.

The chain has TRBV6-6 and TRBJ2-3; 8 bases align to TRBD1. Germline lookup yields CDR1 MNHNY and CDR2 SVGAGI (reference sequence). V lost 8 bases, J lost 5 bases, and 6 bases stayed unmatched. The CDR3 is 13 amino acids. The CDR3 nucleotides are TGTGCCAGCGCAGGGGGCGCGGGAGATACGCAGTATTTT. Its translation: CASAGGAGDTQYF.

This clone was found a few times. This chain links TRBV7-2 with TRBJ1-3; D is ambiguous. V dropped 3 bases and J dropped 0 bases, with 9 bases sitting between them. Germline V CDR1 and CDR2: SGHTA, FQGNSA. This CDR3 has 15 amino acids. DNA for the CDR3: TGTGCCAGCAGCTTGGGAACATACTCTGGAAACACCATATATTTT. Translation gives CASSLGTYSGNTIYF.

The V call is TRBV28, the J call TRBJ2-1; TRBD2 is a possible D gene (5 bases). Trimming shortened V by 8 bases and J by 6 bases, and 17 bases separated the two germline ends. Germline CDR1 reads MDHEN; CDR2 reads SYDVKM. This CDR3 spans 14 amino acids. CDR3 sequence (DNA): TGTGCCAGCGTATCGGGGTGGCTATCCAATGAGCAGTTCTTC. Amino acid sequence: CASVSGWLSNEQFF. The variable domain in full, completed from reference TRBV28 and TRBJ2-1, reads DVKVTQSSRYLVKRTGEKVFLECVQDMDHENMFWYRQDPGLGLRLIYFSYDVKMKEKGDIPEGYSVSREKKERFSLILESASTNQTSMYLCASVSGWLSNEQFFGPGTRLTVL.

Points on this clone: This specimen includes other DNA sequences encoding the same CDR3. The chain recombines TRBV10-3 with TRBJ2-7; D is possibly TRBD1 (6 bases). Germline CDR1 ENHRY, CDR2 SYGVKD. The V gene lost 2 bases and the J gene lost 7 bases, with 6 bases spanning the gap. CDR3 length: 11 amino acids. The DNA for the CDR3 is TGTGCCATCAGTGAGACAGGGGAGCAGTACTTC. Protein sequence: CAISETGEQYF.

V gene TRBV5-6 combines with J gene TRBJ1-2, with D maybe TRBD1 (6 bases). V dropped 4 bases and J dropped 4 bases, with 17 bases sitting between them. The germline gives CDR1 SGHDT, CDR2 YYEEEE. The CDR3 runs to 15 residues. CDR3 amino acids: CASSRLPTGSYGYTF. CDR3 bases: TGTGCCAGCAGCAGACTCCCGACAGGATCCTATGGCTACACCTTC.

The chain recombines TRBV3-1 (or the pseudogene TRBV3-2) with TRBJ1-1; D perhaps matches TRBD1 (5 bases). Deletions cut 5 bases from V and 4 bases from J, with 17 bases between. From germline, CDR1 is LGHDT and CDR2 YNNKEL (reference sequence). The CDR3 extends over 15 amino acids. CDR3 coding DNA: TGTGCCAGCAGCTTGGGGGGACCCCGCGCCACTGAAGCTTTCTTT. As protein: CASSLGGPRATEAFF.

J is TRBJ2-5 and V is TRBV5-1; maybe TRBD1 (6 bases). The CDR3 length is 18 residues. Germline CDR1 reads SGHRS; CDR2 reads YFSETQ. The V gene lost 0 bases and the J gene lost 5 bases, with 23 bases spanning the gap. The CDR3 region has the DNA TGCGCCAGCAGCTTGGCTTCGGTCGGGTCAGGGGATGTGGAGACCCAGTACTTC. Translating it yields CASSLASVGSGDVETQYF.

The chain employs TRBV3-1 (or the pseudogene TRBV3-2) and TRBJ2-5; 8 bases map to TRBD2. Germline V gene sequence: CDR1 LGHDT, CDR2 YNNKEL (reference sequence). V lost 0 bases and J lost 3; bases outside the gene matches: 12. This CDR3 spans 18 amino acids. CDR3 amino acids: CASSQDVGVAGTEETQYF. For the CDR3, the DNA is TGTGCCAGCAGCCAAGATGTAGGGGTAGCGGGGACCGAAGAGACCCAGTACTTC.

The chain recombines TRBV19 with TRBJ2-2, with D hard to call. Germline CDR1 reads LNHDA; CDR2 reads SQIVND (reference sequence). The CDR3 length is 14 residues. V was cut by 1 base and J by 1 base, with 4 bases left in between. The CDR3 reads CASSIVGNTGELFF. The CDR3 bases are TGTGCCAGTAGTATAGTTGGGAACACCGGGGAGCTGTTTTTT.